The rows below give T cell receptor beta chains drawn from one sample of a study of STAT5B mutations in CD4+ large granular lymphocyte leukemia. Profiling relied on immunoSEQ multiplex PCR, and the TCRdb table lists in-frame clones only, not all of them. The sample includes around 37,000 clones, approximately 72% of them seen just once. The source material was CD4+ T cells from blood buffy coats. The receptor set was obtained from a human donor in good health. CDR3s include the opening cysteine and the closing phenylalanine or tryptophan. The D gene is left open where the match is weak. Where a row states a size, it is once, few, many or the class of an expanded clone; other rows omit it.

>TRBV11-3|TRBJ2-3|NA|NA
CASSLDYTSTDTQYF
TGTGCCAGCAGCTTAGATTACACTAGCACAGATACGCAGTATTTT
>TRBV6-5|TRBJ2-5|TRBD1|NA
CASRGGFGETQYF
TGTGCCAGCCGAGGGGGCTTTGGGGAGACCCAGTACTTC
>TRBV2|TRBJ2-1|NA|once
CASSDGVNEQFF
TGTGCCAGCAGTGACGGGGTTAATGAGCAGTTCTTC
>TRBV12-2|TRBJ1-4|NA|NA
CASRLVGGQGYEKLFF
TGTGCAAGTCGCTTAGTAGGGGGCCAGGGATATGAAAAACTGTTTTTT
>TRBV5-4|TRBJ2-7|TRBD1|NA
CASSRSRDSSREQYF
TGTGCCAGCAGCAGGTCCCGGGACAGTTCTAGGGAGCAGTACTTC
>TRBV10-3|TRBJ2-2|TRBD1|NA
CAISVRAGGLTGELFF
TGTGCCATCAGTGTCCGCGCAGGGGGATTAACCGGGGAGCTGTTTTTT
>TRBV5-1|TRBJ1-1|NA|few
CASSLIPRTEMNTEAFF
TGCGCCAGCAGCTTAATACCCAGGACAGAGATGAACACTGAAGCTTTCTTT
>TRBV7-9|TRBJ2-1|NA|NA
CASSLEAGQIMNEQFF
TGTGCCAGCAGCTTAGAGGCGGGTCAAATAATGAATGAGCAGTTCTTC
>TRBV5-4|TRBJ2-3|TRBD2|NA
CASSLARGGASDTQYF
TGTGCCAGCAGCTTGGCTCGGGGGGGGGCATCAGATACGCAGTATTTT
>TRBV18|TRBJ2-3|NA|NA
CASSPSRQSTDTQYF
TGTGCCAGCTCACCATCCAGGCAGAGCACAGATACGCAGTATTTT
>TRBV20-1|TRBJ2-7|NA|NA
CSASRAYEQYF
TGCAGTGCTAGCAGGGCCTACGAGCAGTACTTC
>TRBV19|TRBJ2-5|TRBD2|NA
CASSLGTSPETQYF
TGTGCCAGTAGTCTTGGGACTAGCCCAGAGACCCAGTACTTC
>TRBV7-2|TRBJ2-7|TRBD2|NA
CASSLTSGAQGEQYF
TGTGCCAGCAGCTTAACTAGCGGGGCCCAGGGCGAGCAGTACTTC
>TRBV5-4|TRBJ2-7|NA|once
CASSLLGNEQYF
TGTGCCAGCAGCTTGCTAGGGAACGAGCAGTACTTC
>TRBV19|TRBJ2-5|TRBD2|NA
CASSPGWASGRGGETQYF
TGTGCCAGTAGCCCCGGGTGGGCTAGCGGGAGAGGAGGAGAGACCCAGTACTTC
>TRBV11-3|TRBJ2-3|TRBD1|NA
CASSSRGGYTDTQYF
TGTGCCAGCAGCTCGAGAGGGGGCTACACAGATACGCAGTATTTT
>TRBV27|TRBJ2-7|NA|NA
CASRGIGEAYEQYF
TGTGCCAGCAGAGGTATAGGGGAGGCCTACGAGCAGTACTTC
>TRBV7-9|TRBJ2-5|TRBD2|NA
CASSLALLAPGETQYF
TGTGCCAGCAGCTTAGCGCTACTAGCGCCTGGAGAGACCCAGTACTTC
>TRBV19|TRBJ1-5|NA|NA
CASSKEIYSNQPQHF
TGTGCCAGTAGTAAGGAAATCTATAGCAATCAGCCCCAGCATTTT
>TRBV29-1|TRBJ2-7|TRBD2|NA
CSVEDRGLAGLGEQYF
TGCAGCGTTGAAGACCGGGGGCTAGCGGGGCTTGGAGAGCAGTACTTC
>TRBV4-1|TRBJ1-2|NA|NA
CASSQDLINYGYTF
TGCGCCAGCAGCCAAGATCTGATAAACTATGGCTACACCTTC
>TRBV18|TRBJ1-3|TRBD1|few
CASSGGQSISGNTIYF
TGTGCCAGCTCAGGGGGACAGTCTATCTCTGGAAACACCATATATTTT
>TRBV5-4|TRBJ2-1|NA|NA
CASSLVGAITGNEQFF
TGTGCCAGCAGCTTGGTCGGGGCTATTACTGGAAATGAGCAGTTCTTC
>TRBV4-3|TRBJ2-1|TRBD2|NA
CASSQEPPGLADEQFF
TGCGCCAGCAGCCAAGAGCCACCGGGACTAGCTGATGAGCAGTTCTTC
>TRBV9|TRBJ2-5|TRBD2|NA
CASSVDGGSSPETQYF
TGTGCCAGCAGCGTAGATGGCGGGAGTTCTCCAGAGACCCAGTACTTC
>TRBV6-1|TRBJ1-2|TRBD1|NA
CASSLTGTYGYTF
TGTGCCAGCAGTTTGACAGGGACCTATGGCTACACCTTC
>TRBV5-1|TRBJ2-3|NA|NA
CASSLAVTGRGDTQYF
TGCGCCAGCAGCTTGGCTGTTACGGGTAGGGGAGATACGCAGTATTTT
>TRBV29-1|TRBJ1-1|NA|NA
CSVPGVVAEAFF
TGCAGCGTTCCAGGGGTGGTGGCTGAAGCTTTCTTT
>TRBV10-3|TRBJ2-1|TRBD2|NA
CAISDQGLPIIYNEQFF
TGTGCCATCAGTGATCAGGGACTACCAATTATCTACAATGAGCAGTTCTTC
>TRBV7-2|TRBJ2-3|TRBD2|NA
CASSSQGLAGGLGTDTQYF
TGTGCCAGCAGCTCGCAGGGACTAGCGGGAGGGCTGGGCACAGATACGCAGTATTTT
>TRBV18|TRBJ2-7|NA|NA
CASSPQEYEQYF
TGTGCCAGCTCACCTCAGGAATACGAGCAGTACTTC
>TRBV7-9|TRBJ2-5|NA|NA
CASSPVEGWETQYF
TGTGCCAGCAGCCCGGTGGAGGGATGGGAGACCCAGTACTTC
>TRBV18|TRBJ1-3|TRBD1|NA
CASSLTGGPSGNTIYF
TGTGCCAGCTCGCTTACAGGGGGACCTTCTGGAAACACCATATATTTT